The sample holds many counts of the clone carrying this T cell receptor (beta chain). Its antigen is currently unknown. Study conclusions and caveats: Tumor Treg TCRs overlapped most with tumor naive CD4+ cells.

Germline CDR1 DFQATT, CDR2 SNEGSKA (reference sequence). The trim removed 0 bases at V and 0 bases at J, leaving 12 bases unmatched. This CDR3 spans 18 amino acids. TCRdb re-derived calls from the 5' RACE reads in MiXCR, one entry per CDR3 protein. Counted here are roughly 42,000 distinct CDR3 sequences, around 30% occurring once; the ten biggest clones make up 4% to 5%. The gene calls are TRBV20-1 and TRBJ2-5; 8 bases match TRBD1. Sample: tumor-infiltrating memory CD4+ T cells sorted from the breast tumor. Subset specified: memory CD4+ T cells, CD4+CD45RO+CD25-. The TCR sequence derives from a female donor with breast cancer. For the CDR3, the DNA is TGCAGTGCTAGAGACACCGGGACAGGACCCTTGTACCAAGAGACCCAGTACTTC. Residues: CSARDTGTGPLYQETQYF.